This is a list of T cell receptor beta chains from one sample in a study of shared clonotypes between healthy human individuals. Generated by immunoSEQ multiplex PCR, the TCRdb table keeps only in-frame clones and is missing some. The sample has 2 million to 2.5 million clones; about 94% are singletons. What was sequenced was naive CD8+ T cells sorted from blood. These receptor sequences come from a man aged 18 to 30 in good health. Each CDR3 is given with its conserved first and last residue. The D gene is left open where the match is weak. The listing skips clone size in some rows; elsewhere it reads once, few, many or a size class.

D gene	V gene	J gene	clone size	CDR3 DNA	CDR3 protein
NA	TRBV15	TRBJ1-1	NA	TGTGCCACCAGCAGTGACAGATCTTCGTGGTCGGCTGAAGCTTTCTTT	CATSSDRSSWSAEAFF
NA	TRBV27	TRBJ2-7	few	TGTGCCAGCAGTTACCGGGACGGCTACGAGCAGTACTTC	CASSYRDGYEQYF
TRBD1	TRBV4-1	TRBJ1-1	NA	TGCGCCAGCAGCCAAGGACAGGGATATTTGACTGAAGCTTTCTTT	CASSQGQGYLTEAFF
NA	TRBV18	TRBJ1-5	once	TGTGCCAGCTCACCAAGTACAGGCGACTATAGCAATCAGCCCCAGCATTTT	CASSPSTGDYSNQPQHF
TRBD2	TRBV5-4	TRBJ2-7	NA	TGTGCCAGCAGCCTAACTAGCGGGGTGGCCTACGAGCAGTACTTC	CASSLTSGVAYEQYF
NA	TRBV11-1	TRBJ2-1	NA	TGTGCCAGCAGCCTCTCTGGCGGTCTTCGCTACAATGAGCAGTTCTTC	CASSLSGGLRYNEQFF
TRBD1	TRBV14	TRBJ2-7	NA	TGTGCCAGCAGCCCACGGACAGGGTACTTCTACGAGCAGTACTTC	CASSPRTGYFYEQYF
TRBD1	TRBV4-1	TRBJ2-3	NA	TGCGCCAGCAGCCCGCCCGGGACAGGGTTTGCAGATACGCAGTATTTT	CASSPPGTGFADTQYF
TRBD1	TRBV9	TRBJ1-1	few	TGTGCCAGCAGCGTAATCGGACAGGGGGCGAACACTGAAGCTTTCTTT	CASSVIGQGANTEAFF
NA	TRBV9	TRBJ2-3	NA	TGTGCCAGCAGCGCCGAGACGACAGATACGCAGTATTTT	CASSAETTDTQYF
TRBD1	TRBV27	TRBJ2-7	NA	TGTGCCAGCAGTACCTGGACAGGGGAAAGATACGAGCAGTACTTC	CASSTWTGERYEQYF
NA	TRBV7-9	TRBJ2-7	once	TGTGCCAGCAGCCATACTCTCGGACAGAGCTCCTACGAGCAGTACTTC	CASSHTLGQSSYEQYF
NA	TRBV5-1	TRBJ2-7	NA	TGCGCCAGCAGCTCTTCTTCTCGGACAGACTACGAGCAGTACTTC	CASSSSSRTDYEQYF